What follows are 27 T cell receptor beta chains derived from one specimen sequenced in a study of blood T cells in healthy people across ages. With a J-beta primer mix and a sample-barcoded 5' primer, a second PCR ran roughly 6 to 11 cycles. TCRdb independently ran MiXCR on the 5' RACE reads; one entry per CDR3 protein. This sample has approximately 940,000 distinct CDR3 sequences; around 46% occur once, and the top ten carry roughly 13%. Sequenced: blood. The receptor set was obtained from a man between 25 and 39 years old in good health.

In nucleotides, the CDR3 is TGTGCCAGCAGTGGAGCCCTTCCCGGACTAGCGGGGACCAACAATGAGCAGTTCTTC. The encoded protein is CASSGALPGLAGTNNEQFF. The chain uses TRBV6-1 and TRBJ2-1, with 12 bases identical to TRBD2. Per the germline V gene, CDR1 is MNHNS and CDR2 is SASEGT. The CDR3 has 19 amino acids. V shed 4 bases and J 5 bases; nucleotides not matched to a gene: 15.

Only a few counts were recorded for this clonotype. This sequence joins TRBV4-1 and TRBJ2-5; D is possibly TRBD1 (7 bases). The J call may be wrong; the DNA end is better matched by TRBJ2-7. This CDR3 has 18 residues. CDR1 and CDR2 (germline): MGHRA, YSYEKL. The CDR3 DNA reads as TGCGCCAGCAGCCAAGATCGGTCGGCAGGCGGGACAGTCCACGAGCAGTACTTC. It yields the protein CASSQDRSAGGTVHEQYF.

This chain joins TRBV7-9 and TRBJ2-5; TRBD2 aligns across 7 bases. J was trimmed by 3 bases and V by 8 bases; bases with no gene match: 12. Germline lookup yields CDR1 SEHNR and CDR2 FQNEAQ (reference sequence). CDR3 size: 15 residues. The CDR3 nucleotides read TGTGCCAGCGCTATGGTTTCAGGACTAGAAGAGACCCAGTACTTC. Encoded protein: CASAMVSGLEETQYF.

This chain uses TRBV4-3 with TRBJ1-6; D is uncertain. The CDR3 runs to 18 residues. The V and J ends lost 0 bases and 0 bases respectively, with 12 bases between them. Per the germline V gene, CDR1 is LGHNA and CDR2 is YSLEER. The CDR3 region is CASSQDEAASSYNSPLHF. The CDR3 nucleotides read TGCGCCAGCAGCCAAGACGAGGCAGCGTCCTCCTATAATTCACCCCTCCACTTT.

This chain joins TRBV25-1 and TRBJ2-5; D is unresolved. CDR3 length equals 12 residues. Germline V lookup: CDR1 MGHDK, CDR2 SYGVNS. The germline V and J ends were trimmed by 4 bases and 1 base, with 4 bases remaining between them. Here the CDR3 reads CASSAFQETQYF. CDR3 DNA sequence: TGTGCCAGCAGTGCCTTCCAAGAGACCCAGTACTTC. The full variable domain, completed using reference TRBV25-1 and TRBJ2-5, is EADIYQTPRYLVIGTGKKITLECSQTMGHDKMYWYQQDPGMELHLIHYSYGVNSTEKGDLSSESTVSRIRTEHFPLTLESARPSHTSQYLCASSAFQETQYFGPGTRLLVL.

The gene calls are TRBV5-5 and TRBJ2-4; weak D call: TRBD1 (5 bases). V dropped 1 base and J dropped 8 bases, with 13 bases sitting between them. The CDR3 extends over 14 amino acids. In germline, CDR1 is SGHKS, CDR2 YYEKEE (reference sequence). CDR3 amino acids: CASSLNAGWDIQYF. The CDR3 DNA reads TGTGCCAGCAGCTTGAATGCAGGGTGGGACATTCAGTACTTC. Based on the CDR3 plus reference TRBV5-5 and TRBJ2-4, the full variable domain is DAGVTQSPTHLIKTRGQQVTLRCSPISGHKSVSWYQQVLGQGPQFIFQYYEKEERGRGNFPDRFSARQFPNYSSELNVNALLLGDSALYLCASSLNAGWDIQYFGAGTRLSVL.

CDR3 DNA: TGCAGCGTGGCGGGGAGGTTGGGTACCTACGAGCAGTACTTC. It specifies CSVAGRLGTYEQYF. This chain uses TRBV29-1 with TRBJ2-7; weak D call: TRBD2 (6 bases). Germline-derived CDR1 and CDR2 are SQVTM and ANQGSEA. Trimming left V 6 bases short and J 2 bases short, with 17 bases between. The CDR3 sequence is 14 residues long.

This chain connects TRBV12-3 or TRBV12-4 to TRBJ1-2, with D unclear. The germline V and J ends were trimmed by 5 bases and 10 bases, with 14 bases remaining between them. This CDR3 spans 12 amino acids. The CDR3: CASSPGRRPYTF. The CDR3 DNA follows: TGTGCCAGCAGTCCCGGGCGGAGACCCTACACCTTC.

The chain uses TRBV3-1 and TRBJ2-5; D is uncertain. The CDR3 has 15 amino acids. V was trimmed by 1 base and J by 2 bases, leaving 11 bases between them. Germline V gives CDR1 LGHDT, CDR2 YNNKEL (reference sequence). This chain's CDR3 is CASSQGWSEQETQYF. In DNA, the CDR3 is TGTGCCAGCAGCCAAGGGTGGTCAGAGCAAGAGACCCAGTACTTC.

V and J are TRBV7-2 and TRBJ2-1; either TRBD1 or TRBD2 may fit D (6 bases each). Germline V lookup: CDR1 SGHTA, CDR2 FQGNSA. The ends were cut back, 1 base at V and 7 bases at J, with 17 bases in the middle. This CDR3 is 16 amino acids long. CDR3 amino acids: CASSLVGGLSENEQFF. DNA of the CDR3: TGTGCCAGCAGCTTAGTAGGGGGGCTCTCGGAGAATGAGCAGTTCTTC. The full variable domain, with the rest looked up from reference TRBV7-2 and TRBJ2-1, is GAGVSQSPSNKVTEKGKDVELRCDPISGHTALYWYRQSLGQGLEFLIYFQGNSAPDKSGLPSDRFSAERTGGSVSTLTIQRTQQEDSAVYLCASSLVGGLSENEQFFGPGTRLTVL.

This clonotype was detected only a few times. The J gene is TRBJ2-5, the V gene TRBV27, with 8 positions matching TRBD2. CDR1 MNHEY and CDR2 SMNVEV come from the germline V gene (reference sequence). The CDR3 length is 16 residues. V lost 7 bases and J lost 3; bases outside the gene matches: 13. The CDR3 region is CASNPPFQAGEETQYF. DNA for the CDR3: TGTGCCAGCAACCCTCCCTTCCAAGCGGGGGAAGAGACCCAGTACTTC.

The chain combines TRBV5-1 with TRBJ2-7, with D maybe TRBD1 (6 bases). Per germline, CDR1 SGHRS and CDR2 YFSETQ. V dropped 0 bases and J dropped 2 bases, with 12 bases sitting between them. This CDR3 contains 15 residues. CDR3 sequence reads: CASSLEGRGTYEQYF. The CDR3 DNA follows: TGCGCCAGCAGCTTGGAGGGCAGGGGCACCTACGAGCAGTACTTC.

The chain uses TRBV5-1 and TRBJ1-1; D is unresolved. V gave up 4 bases and J gave up 1 base, with 8 bases separating them. The CDR3 loop spans 13 amino acids. In germline, CDR1 is SGHRS, CDR2 YFSETQ. The CDR3 bases are TGCGCCAGCAGCCCGATCTCGAACACTGAAGCTTTCTTT. Its protein is CASSPISNTEAFF.

The chain has TRBV6-2 or TRBV6-3 and TRBJ2-1; 10 nucleotides agree with TRBD2. The DNA matches TRBJ2-7 better at its end, which makes the J call doubtful. Germline-derived CDR1 and CDR2 are MNHEY and SVGEGT. This CDR3 contains 15 residues. CDR3 sequence: CASTLSSGGYNEQYF. The CDR3 coding sequence is TGTGCCAGCACTCTCTCTAGCGGGGGTTACAATGAGCAGTACTTC.

This sequence joins TRBV29-1 and TRBJ2-5; D possibly corresponds to TRBD1 (6 bases). Trimming pared 5 bases from V and 11 bases from J, leaving 21 bases between. The CDR3 is 13 amino acids. The germline gives CDR1 SQVTM, CDR2 ANQGSEA. The CDR3 DNA is TGCAGCGTTTGGCCCCAGGGGAAATCTGAGCAGTACTTC. This gives the protein CSVWPQGKSEQYF.

The rearrangement links TRBV29-1 to TRBJ2-5, with D perhaps matching TRBD2 (5 bases). Germline V CDR1 and CDR2: SQVTM, ANQGSEA. The CDR3 extends over 15 amino acids. V dropped 2 bases and J dropped 2 bases, with 15 bases sitting between them. DNA of the CDR3: TGCAGCGTTGAACCGGACGGGATAGGGCAAGAGACCCAGTACTTC. Its protein is CSVEPDGIGQETQYF.

The chain couples TRBV20-1 to TRBJ1-6; D perhaps matches TRBD1 (6 bases). CDR1 is DFQATT, CDR2 SNEGSKA, per germline (reference sequence). This CDR3 has 15 residues. The V end lost 0 bases, the J end lost 9 bases, and 15 bases lay between the germline ends. The CDR3: CSAREAGANRSPLHF. DNA for the CDR3: TGCAGTGCTAGAGAAGCGGGGGCGAACCGTTCACCCCTCCACTTT.

The gene calls are TRBV7-9 and TRBJ1-6; 8 bases are shared with TRBD1. Germline V lookup: CDR1 SEHNR, CDR2 FQNEAQ (reference sequence). Trimming at V came to 5 bases and at J to 7 bases, leaving 10 bases not matched to a gene. CDR3 length equals 16 residues. CDR3 sequence reads: CASSGEGQGRNSPLHF. The CDR3 bases are TGTGCCAGCAGCGGGGAAGGACAGGGTAGGAATTCACCCCTCCACTTT.

This chain uses TRBV3-1 with TRBJ2-3, with D tentatively TRBD2 (7 bases). There are 14 residues in the CDR3. Trimming took off 3 bases at V and 4 bases at J, with 11 bases between the two ends. Looked up from germline, CDR1 is LGHDT and CDR2 is YNNKEL (reference sequence). The CDR3 sequence is CASSHGGPADTQYF. CDR3 bases: TGTGCCAGCAGCCACGGGGGGCCGGCAGATACGCAGTATTTT.

In this sample, this clonotype turned up a few times. The chain has TRBV27 and TRBJ2-7; TRBD2 matches 13 bases. Trimming took 5 bases from V and 2 from J; bases not matched to a gene: 6. CDR3 size: 16 residues. The germline V gene encodes CDR1 MNHEY and CDR2 SMNVEV (reference sequence). The CDR3 DNA reads as TGTGCCAGCAGTCTCCCGGGACTAGCGGGGACCTACGAGCAGTACTTC. As protein: CASSLPGLAGTYEQYF.

On this clonotype: A much more abundant neighbour one base away suggests this may be a read error. This chain uses TRBV12-3 or TRBV12-4 with TRBJ2-5, with D perhaps matching TRBD1 or TRBD2 (5 bases each). V was trimmed by 5 bases and J by 11 bases, leaving 21 bases between them. CDR3 size: 14 residues. CDR3 residues: CASSPSGPYYKQYF. In nucleotides, the CDR3 is TGTGCCAGCAGTCCCTCGGGACCCTACTACAAGCAGTACTTC.

This clonotype was picked up a small number of times. The V call is TRBV20-1, the J call TRBJ2-1; TRBD2 matches at 10 bases. The CDR3 is 17 amino acids. Germline CDR1 is DFQATT and CDR2 is SNEGSKA (reference sequence). V shed 0 bases and J 5 bases; nucleotides not matched to a gene: 10. The DNA for the CDR3 is TGCAGTGCTAGAGATCCCAGCGGGGGGGCGCTTAACAATGAGCAGTTCTTC. Amino acid sequence: CSARDPSGGALNNEQFF.

This chain uses TRBV20-1 with TRBJ1-2; weak D call: TRBD1 (6 bases). Germline CDR1 reads DFQATT; CDR2 reads SNEGSKA (reference sequence). The CDR3 loop spans 12 amino acids. Trimming pared 5 bases from V and 4 bases from J, leaving 11 bases between. CDR3 loop: CSAVQGTYGYTF. The CDR3 DNA is TGCAGTGCTGTACAGGGTACCTATGGCTACACCTTC.

This clonotype was detected only once. J is TRBJ2-7 and V is TRBV30; no clear D gene. In germline, CDR1 is GTSNPN, CDR2 SVGIG (reference sequence). This CDR3 is built from 11 residues. V dropped 2 bases and J dropped 3 bases, with 5 bases sitting between them. Here the CDR3 DNA reads TGTGCCTGGAGTCCCGGCTACGAGCAGTACTTC. It yields the protein CAWSPGYEQYF.

This clonotype was seen a few times. The genes are TRBV6-6 and TRBJ1-5, with 8 bases aligning to TRBD1. Per germline, CDR1 MNHNY and CDR2 SVGAGI (reference sequence). The CDR3 consists of 17 residues. Trimming at V came to 3 bases and at J to 8 bases, leaving 15 bases not matched to a gene. The CDR3 nucleotides read TGTGCCAGCAGTTATCCCCCTCTGGACAGGGCCGGAGAGCCCCAGCATTTT. It translates to CASSYPPLDRAGEPQHF.

The V and J genes are TRBV9 and TRBJ2-2; maybe TRBD2 (6 bases). This CDR3 contains 16 residues. Deletions cut 0 bases from V and 0 bases from J, with 9 bases between. Germline V gives CDR1 SGDLS, CDR2 YYNGEE. CDR3 in amino acids: CASSVGAGSNTGELFF. The DNA for the CDR3 is TGTGCCAGCAGCGTAGGGGCGGGGTCGAACACCGGGGAGCTGTTTTTT. Looking up the rest from reference TRBV9 and TRBJ2-2 gives the full variable domain: DSGVTQTPKHLITATGQRVTLRCSPRSGDLSVYWYQQSLDQGLQFLIQYYNGEERAKGNILERFSAQQFPDLHSELNLSSLELGDSALYFCASSVGAGSNTGELFFGEGSRLTVL.

V and J are TRBV21-1 and TRBJ2-6; the tabulated D call, TRBD1, remains unverified against the DNA. TRBV21-1 is a pseudogene locus. This CDR3 spans 21 amino acids. The DNA of the CDR3 is TGTGCCAGCAGCAAGCCTATACCGGGACAGGAGGACGTCTCTGGGGCCAACGTCCTGACTTTC. This codes for CASSKPIPGQEDVSGANVLTF.